Presented here are 11 T cell receptor beta chains from one specimen sequenced in a study of identical twins. MiXCR was run by TCRdb on the 5' RACE reads, yielding one entry per CDR3 protein. The sample carries around 1.7 million distinct CDR3 sequences, about 30% recorded once. Material for sequencing was cord blood. The source is a newborn girl in good health.

This clonotype was detected only a few times. CDR3 residues: CASSLSVGTSGSNEQFF. CDR3 DNA sequence: TGTGCCAGCAGTTTGAGTGTGGGGACTAGCGGGAGCAATGAGCAGTTCTTC. V gene TRBV28 combines with J gene TRBJ2-1, with 14 positions matching TRBD2. V trimming: 3 bases; J trimming: 6 bases; junction bases outside the gene matches: 7. The CDR3 contains 17 residues. Germline V gene sequence: CDR1 MDHEN, CDR2 SYDVKM.

The chain is built from TRBV27 and TRBJ2-7, with 8 positions matching TRBD2. From germline, CDR1 is MNHEY and CDR2 SMNVEV (reference sequence). With 1 base clipped from V and 1 base from J, the junction kept 12 bases outside the gene matches. CDR3 size: 18 residues. CDR3 DNA: TGTGCCAGCAGTTTATTCGGGCGAGCGGGAGCGGATTCCTACGAGCAGTACTTC. Translated, it gives CASSLFGRAGADSYEQYF.

The V and J genes are TRBV20-1 and TRBJ1-4, with D possibly matching TRBD1 (5 bases). V dropped 1 base and J dropped 5 bases, with 8 bases sitting between them. CDR1 is DFQATT and CDR2 is SNEGSKA in the germline V gene (reference sequence). The CDR3 runs 13 residues. The CDR3 region has the DNA TGCAGTGCTAGAGGACAGTTAAATGAAAAACTGTTTTTT. This translates into CSARGQLNEKLFF.

This clonotype was observed a few times. The V and J genes are TRBV13 and TRBJ2-1, with 8 nucleotides matching TRBD1. Germline loops: CDR1 PRHDT, CDR2 FYEKMQ (reference sequence). The CDR3 totals 14 residues. V was clipped by 5 bases and J by 10 bases; unmatched bases: 10. In DNA, the CDR3 is TGTGCCAGCAGCCCCGGGACAGGCACCTACGAGCAGTTCTTC. Translated: CASSPGTGTYEQFF.

This clonotype has just a few counts. This chain uses TRBV25-1 with TRBJ1-4; D is ambiguous. Trimming took off 6 bases at V and 0 bases at J, with 11 bases between the two ends. Per the germline V gene, CDR1 is MGHDK and CDR2 is SYGVNS. The CDR3 has 15 amino acids. CDR3 in DNA: TGTGCCAGCAGCTCACTCGGCGCAACTAATGAAAAACTGTTTTTT. The encoded protein is CASSSLGATNEKLFF.

This rearrangement joins TRBV6-6 to TRBJ2-3; 9 bases fit TRBD2. V gave up 6 bases and J gave up 3 bases; unmatched junction bases: 7. The germline gives CDR1 MNHNY, CDR2 SVGAGI (reference sequence). The CDR3 totals 15 residues. CDR3 in amino acids: CASRSAGGGTDTQYF. DNA for the CDR3: TGTGCCAGCAGATCAGCGGGAGGTGGGACAGATACGCAGTATTTT.

This clonotype was recorded a few times. The V gene is TRBV6-5, the J gene TRBJ2-1; 9 bases are a match to TRBD1. Germline V lookup: CDR1 MNHEY, CDR2 SVGAGI. Germline trimming cut 6 bases from V and 2 bases from J; bases unmatched to any gene: 5. This CDR3 spans 15 amino acids. CDR3 sequence (DNA): TGTGCCAGCAGACCGGGACAGGGCGCCTACAATGAGCAGTTCTTC. Amino acids: CASRPGQGAYNEQFF.

The V gene is TRBV20-1, the J gene TRBJ1-6; TRBD1 agrees at 11 bases. Trimming cost V 5 bases and J 9 bases; bases outside gene matches: 6. Germline V gives CDR1 DFQATT, CDR2 SNEGSKA (reference sequence). CDR3 size: 14 residues. The CDR3 loop is CSAQRTGGCSPLHF. In DNA form, the CDR3 reads TGCAGTGCTCAACGGACAGGGGGCTGTTCACCCCTCCACTTT.

Of note for this clonotype: This could be a read error, since a much larger clone is one nucleotide away. The V call is TRBV10-3, the J call TRBJ1-2, with TRBD1 as a possible D gene (6 bases). Germline V gene lookup returns CDR1 ENHRY and CDR2 SYGVKD. Trimming pared 6 bases from V and 4 bases from J, leaving 12 bases between. The CDR3 loop spans 13 amino acids. The CDR3 DNA follows: TGTGCCATCAGCACAGGGAATGGCTATGGCTACACCTTC. This translates into CAISTGNGYGYTF.

V is TRBV27 and J is TRBJ2-5; D not certain. Germline lookup yields CDR1 MNHEY and CDR2 SMNVEV (reference sequence). The CDR3 loop spans 10 amino acids. Trimming removed 8 bases from V and 5 bases from J, with 6 bases in between. CDR3 loop: CASPPETQYF. The DNA of the CDR3 is TGTGCCAGCCCTCCGGAGACCCAGTACTTC.

This rearrangement joins TRBV11-2 to TRBJ1-2; D is perhaps TRBD1 (5 bases). The V and J ends lost 3 bases and 4 bases respectively, with 12 bases between them. This CDR3 is built from 14 residues. Germline values: CDR1 SGHAT, CDR2 FQNNGV. CDR3 in DNA: TGTGCCAGCAGCTTTCGGGAAGGGGTCTATGGCTACACCTTC. Translation gives CASSFREGVYGYTF.